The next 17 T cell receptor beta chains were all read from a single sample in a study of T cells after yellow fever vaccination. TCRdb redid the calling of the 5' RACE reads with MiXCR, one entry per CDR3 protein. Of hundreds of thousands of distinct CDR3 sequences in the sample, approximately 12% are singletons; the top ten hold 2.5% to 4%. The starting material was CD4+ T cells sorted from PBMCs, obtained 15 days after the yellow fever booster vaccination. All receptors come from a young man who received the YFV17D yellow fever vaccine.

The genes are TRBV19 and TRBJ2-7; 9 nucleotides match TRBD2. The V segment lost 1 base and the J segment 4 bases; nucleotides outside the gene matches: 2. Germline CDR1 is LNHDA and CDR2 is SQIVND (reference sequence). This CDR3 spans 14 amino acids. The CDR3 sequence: CASSIGLAAYEQYF. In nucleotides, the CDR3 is TGTGCCAGTAGTATAGGACTAGCGGCGTACGAGCAGTACTTC.

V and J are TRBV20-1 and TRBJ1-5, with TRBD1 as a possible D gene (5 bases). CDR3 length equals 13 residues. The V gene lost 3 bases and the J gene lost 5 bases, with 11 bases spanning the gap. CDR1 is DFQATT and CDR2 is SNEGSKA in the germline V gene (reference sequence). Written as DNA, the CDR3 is TGCAGTGCTAGGAAGACAGTGGATCAGCCCCAGCATTTT. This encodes CSARKTVDQPQHF.

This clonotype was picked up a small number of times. In DNA form, the CDR3 reads TGTGCCAGCAGCTCGGGCTTTGGTCGCGGCAGGAACACCGGGGAGCTGTTTTTT. Protein sequence: CASSSGFGRGRNTGELFF. This chain links TRBV5-5 with TRBJ2-2; no clear D gene. CDR3 length equals 18 residues. Per the germline V gene, CDR1 is SGHKS and CDR2 is YYEKEE (reference sequence). V was shortened by 3 bases and J by 1 base, with 19 bases between the two germline ends.

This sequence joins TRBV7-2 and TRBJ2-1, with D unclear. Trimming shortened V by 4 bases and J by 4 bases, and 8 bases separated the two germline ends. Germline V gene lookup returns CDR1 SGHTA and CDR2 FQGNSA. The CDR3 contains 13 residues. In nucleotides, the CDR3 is TGTGCCAGCAGCTCCACAACTTACAATGAGCAGTTCTTC. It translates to CASSSTTYNEQFF.

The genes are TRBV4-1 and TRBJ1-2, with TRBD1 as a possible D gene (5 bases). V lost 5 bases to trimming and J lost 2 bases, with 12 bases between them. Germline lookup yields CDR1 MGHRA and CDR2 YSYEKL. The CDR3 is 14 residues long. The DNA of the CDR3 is TGCGCCAGCAGCGCTCCAGGGAAAAACTATGGCTACACCTTC. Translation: CASSAPGKNYGYTF.

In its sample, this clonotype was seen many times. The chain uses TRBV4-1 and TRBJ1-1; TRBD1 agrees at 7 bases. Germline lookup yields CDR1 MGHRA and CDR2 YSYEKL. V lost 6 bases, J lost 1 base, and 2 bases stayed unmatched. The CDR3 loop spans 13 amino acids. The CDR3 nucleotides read TGCGCCAGCAGGACAGGGAGGAACACTGAAGCTTTCTTT. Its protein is CASRTGRNTEAFF.

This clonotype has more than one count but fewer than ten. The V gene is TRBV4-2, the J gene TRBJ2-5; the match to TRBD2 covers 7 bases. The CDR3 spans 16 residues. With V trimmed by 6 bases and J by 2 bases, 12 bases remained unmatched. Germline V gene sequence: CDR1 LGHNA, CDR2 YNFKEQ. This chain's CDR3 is CASSSAGGGVQETQYF. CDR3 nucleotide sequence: TGTGCCAGCAGTTCCGCTGGGGGGGGGGTGCAAGAGACCCAGTACTTC.

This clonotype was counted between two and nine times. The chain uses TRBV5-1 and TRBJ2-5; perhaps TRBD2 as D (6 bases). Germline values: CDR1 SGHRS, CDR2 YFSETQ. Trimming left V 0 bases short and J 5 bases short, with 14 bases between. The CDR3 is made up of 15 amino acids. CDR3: CASSLGPLGGETQYF. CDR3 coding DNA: TGCGCCAGCAGCTTGGGCCCGTTAGGAGGGGAGACCCAGTACTTC.

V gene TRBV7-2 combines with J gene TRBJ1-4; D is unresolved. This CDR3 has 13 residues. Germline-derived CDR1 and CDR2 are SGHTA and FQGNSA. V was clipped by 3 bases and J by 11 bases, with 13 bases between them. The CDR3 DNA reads TGTGCCAGCAGCTTGGACTCGGGAGGGAAACTGTTTTTT. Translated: CASSLDSGGKLFF.

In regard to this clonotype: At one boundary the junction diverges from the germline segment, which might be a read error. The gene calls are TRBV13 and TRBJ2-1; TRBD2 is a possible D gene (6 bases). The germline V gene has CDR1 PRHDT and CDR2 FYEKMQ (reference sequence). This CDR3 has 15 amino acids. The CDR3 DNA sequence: TGTGCCAGCAGCTTAATGGGACTCCGAAAGAATGAGCAGTTATTC. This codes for CASSLMGLRKNEQLF.

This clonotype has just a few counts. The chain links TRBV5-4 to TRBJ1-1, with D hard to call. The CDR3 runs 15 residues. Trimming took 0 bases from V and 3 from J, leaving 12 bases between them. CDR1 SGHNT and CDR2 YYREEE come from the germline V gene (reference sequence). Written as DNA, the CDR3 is TGTGCCAGCAGCTTGGCCGCGGACGGACACACTGAAGCTTTCTTT. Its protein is CASSLAADGHTEAFF.

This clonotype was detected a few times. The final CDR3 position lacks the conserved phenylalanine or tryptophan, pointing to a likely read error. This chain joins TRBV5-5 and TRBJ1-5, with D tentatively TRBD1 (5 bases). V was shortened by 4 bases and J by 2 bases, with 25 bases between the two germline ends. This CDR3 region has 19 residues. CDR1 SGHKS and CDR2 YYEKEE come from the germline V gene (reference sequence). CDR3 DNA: TGTGCCAGCAGCCCGTCCGTGGCATCCGGCAGGGTAGGCAATCAGCCCCAGCATTCT. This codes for CASSPSVASGRVGNQPQHS.

The CDR3 loop reads CASSLNLGGGLYNEQFF. CDR3 DNA: TGTGCCAGCAGCTTAAATCTTGGGGGGGGGCTATACAATGAGCAGTTCTTC. V and J are TRBV7-8 and TRBJ2-1, with a possible D match to TRBD2 (7 bases). Trimming cost V 2 bases and J 4 bases, with 18 bases left between them. The germline V gene has CDR1 SGHVS and CDR2 FQNEAQ. The CDR3 totals 17 residues.

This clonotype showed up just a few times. CDR3: CASSQDEGEASGNTIYF. The CDR3 DNA follows: TGCGCCAGCAGCCAAGACGAGGGTGAAGCCTCTGGAAACACCATATATTTT. The V gene is TRBV4-3, the J gene TRBJ1-3; D remains unclear. The CDR3 extends over 17 amino acids. Between the trimmed V and J ends, which lost 0 bases and 0 bases, there was a span of 12 bases. Looked up from germline, CDR1 is LGHNA and CDR2 is YSLEER.

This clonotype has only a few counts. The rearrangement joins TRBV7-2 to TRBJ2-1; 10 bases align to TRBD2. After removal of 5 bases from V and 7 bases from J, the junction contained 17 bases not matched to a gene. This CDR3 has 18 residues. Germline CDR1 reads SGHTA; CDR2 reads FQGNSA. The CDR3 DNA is TGTGCCAGCAGCCCACACCTGTGGGCTAGCGGGGGAGGTAATGAGCAGTTCTTC. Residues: CASSPHLWASGGGNEQFF.

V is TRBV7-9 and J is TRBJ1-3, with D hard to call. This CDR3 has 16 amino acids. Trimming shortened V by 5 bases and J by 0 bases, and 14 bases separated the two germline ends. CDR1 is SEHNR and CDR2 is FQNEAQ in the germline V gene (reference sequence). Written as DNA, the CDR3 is TGTGCCAGCAGCAACCGAGGAGCCAGCTCTGGAAACACCATATATTTT. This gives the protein CASSNRGASSGNTIYF.

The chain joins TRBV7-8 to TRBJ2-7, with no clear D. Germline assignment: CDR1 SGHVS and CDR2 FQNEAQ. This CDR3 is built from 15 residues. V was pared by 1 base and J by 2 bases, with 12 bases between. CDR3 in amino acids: CASSLGIGVPYEQYF. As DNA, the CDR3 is TGTGCCAGCAGCTTAGGCATAGGAGTCCCCTACGAGCAGTACTTC.